The clone carrying this T cell receptor beta chain occurred once. Germline is not matched at one junction end, which may reflect a read error. This specimen comes from a study of blood T cells in healthy people across ages. Germline CDR1 reads SGHAT; CDR2 reads FQNNGV. The CDR3 contains 19 residues. A sample-barcoded 5' primer and a J-beta primer mix were used in a second PCR of roughly 7 to 11 cycles. MiXCR was run by TCRdb on the 5' RACE reads, yielding one entry per CDR3 protein. The repertoire holds 750,000 or so distinct CDR3 sequences, around 25% seen once, with 9.4% in the top ten. A further study also used this sample, focusing on T cells of mothers and their children.

The chain carries TRBV11-2 and TRBJ2-5; 9 bases align to TRBD1. The sequence derives from a boy aged 10-17 years in good health. The sequenced sample consisted of blood. CDR3: CASSLGGLQGAVNQETHYF. DNA for the CDR3: TGTGCCAGCAGCTTAGGGGGCCTACAGGGGGCGGTTAACCAAGAGACCCACTACTTC.